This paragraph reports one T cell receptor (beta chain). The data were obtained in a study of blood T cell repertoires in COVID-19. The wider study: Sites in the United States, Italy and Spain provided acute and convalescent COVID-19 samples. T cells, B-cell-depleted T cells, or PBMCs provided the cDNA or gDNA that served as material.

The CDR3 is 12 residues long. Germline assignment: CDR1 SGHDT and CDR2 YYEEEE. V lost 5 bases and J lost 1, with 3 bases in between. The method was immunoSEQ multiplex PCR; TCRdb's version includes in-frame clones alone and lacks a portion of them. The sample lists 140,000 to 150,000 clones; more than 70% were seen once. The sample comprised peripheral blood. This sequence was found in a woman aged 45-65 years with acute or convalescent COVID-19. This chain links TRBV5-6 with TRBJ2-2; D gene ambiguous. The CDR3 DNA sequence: TGTGCCAGCAGGAGGAACACCGGGGAGCTGTTTTTT. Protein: CASRRNTGELFF. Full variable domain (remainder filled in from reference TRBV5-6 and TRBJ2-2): DAGVTQSPTHLIKTRGQQVTLRCSPKSGHDTVSWYQQALGQGPQFIFQYYEEEERQRGNFPDRFSGHQFPNYSSELNVNALLLGDSALYLCASRRNTGELFFGEGSRLTVL.